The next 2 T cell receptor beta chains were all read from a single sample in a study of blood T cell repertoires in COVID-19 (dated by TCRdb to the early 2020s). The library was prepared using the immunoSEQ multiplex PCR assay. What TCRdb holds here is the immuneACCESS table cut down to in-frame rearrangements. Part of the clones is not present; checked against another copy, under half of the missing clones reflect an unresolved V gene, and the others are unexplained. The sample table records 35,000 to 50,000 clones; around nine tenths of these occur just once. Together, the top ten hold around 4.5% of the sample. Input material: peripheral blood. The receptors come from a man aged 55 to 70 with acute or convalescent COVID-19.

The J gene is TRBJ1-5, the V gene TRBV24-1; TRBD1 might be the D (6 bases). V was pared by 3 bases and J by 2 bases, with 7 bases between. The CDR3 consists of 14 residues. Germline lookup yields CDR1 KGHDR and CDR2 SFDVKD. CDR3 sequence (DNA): TGTGCCACCAGTGATGGGGGCGGCAATCAGCCCCAGCATTTT. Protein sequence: CATSDGGGNQPQHF.

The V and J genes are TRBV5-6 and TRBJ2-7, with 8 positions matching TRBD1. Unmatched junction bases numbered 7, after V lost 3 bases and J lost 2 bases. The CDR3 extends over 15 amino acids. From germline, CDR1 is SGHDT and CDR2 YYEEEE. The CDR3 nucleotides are TGTGCCAGCAGCTGGGACGGACAGGGCCCCTACGAGCAGTACTTC. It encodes CASSWDGQGPYEQYF.